This T cell receptor beta chain was recovered during a study of identifying expanded T cells in peripheral blood. Regarding the study as a whole: Technical replicates showed about 1.1 changed clones; two weeks around 15; four weeks 19. Across healthy donors, higher total template counts meant significantly greater roughly 2-week count variance.

On this clone itself: Its antigen is not known.

Between the trimmed V and J ends, which lost 6 bases and 0 bases, there was a span of 9 bases. The germline V gene encodes CDR1 SGHRS and CDR2 YFSETQ. The CDR3 is made up of 13 amino acids. Collection occurred without any documented infections or immune events in donors. The data were produced by immunoSEQ multiplex PCR, yet TCRdb's version contains in-frame clones alone and is incomplete. The table has more than 50,000 clones, approximately 80% seen once. Material for sequencing was blood. V usage is TRBV5-1 and J usage is TRBJ2-5, with D perhaps TRBD1 (6 bases). This receptor was identified in a person aged 18-70 years in good health. CDR3 amino acids: CASNPGDQETQYF. The CDR3 DNA reads TGCGCCAGCAACCCAGGGGACCAAGAGACCCAGTACTTC.